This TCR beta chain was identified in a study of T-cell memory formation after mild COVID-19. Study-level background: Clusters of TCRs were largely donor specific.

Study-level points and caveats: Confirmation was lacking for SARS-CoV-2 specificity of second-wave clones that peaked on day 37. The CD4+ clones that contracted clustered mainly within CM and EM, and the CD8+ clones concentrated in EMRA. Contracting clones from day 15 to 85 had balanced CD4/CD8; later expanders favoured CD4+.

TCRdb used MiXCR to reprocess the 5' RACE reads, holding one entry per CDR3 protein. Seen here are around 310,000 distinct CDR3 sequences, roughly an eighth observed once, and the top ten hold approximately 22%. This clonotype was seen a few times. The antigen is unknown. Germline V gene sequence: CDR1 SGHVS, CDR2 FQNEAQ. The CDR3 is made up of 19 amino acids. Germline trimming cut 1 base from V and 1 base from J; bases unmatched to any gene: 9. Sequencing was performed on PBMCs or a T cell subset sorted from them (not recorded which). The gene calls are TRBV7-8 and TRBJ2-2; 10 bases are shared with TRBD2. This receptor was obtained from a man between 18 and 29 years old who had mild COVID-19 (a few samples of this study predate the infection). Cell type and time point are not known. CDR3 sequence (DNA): TGTGCCAGCAGCTTAGGGGATAGCGGGGGGCCCTTGAACACCGGGGAGCTGTTTTTT. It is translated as CASSLGDSGGPLNTGELFF.